This entry describes one T cell receptor beta chain. Its antigen is as yet unknown. It is likely a read error, because the conserved phenylalanine at the end of the CDR3 is missing. The data stem from a study of tumor-infiltrating lymphocytes in primary liver carcinoma. In the study overall: The study enrolled male and female patients aged 30 to 69 years.

Between about 17 and 34 mg of unsorted bulk tissue served as the source from which RNA and DNA were co-extracted. Those sampled were patients whose primary liver carcinoma was treated by surgical resection. Study outcomes and limitations: Only about 8-25% of top clones occurred in every one of the five tumor regions. It was in tumors, not blood, that the top-250-clone fraction was significantly higher (p = 0.039).

A primer matching the constant region was used to make TCR beta cDNA from approximately 0.45 ug of total RNA. TCR beta libraries came from three nested multiplex PCR rounds using slightly modified ARM-PCR. From the multiplex PCR reads, TCRdb called clonotypes with MiXCR, one entry per CDR3 protein. The profile shows approximately 99,000 distinct CDR3 sequences, more than 65% of them singletons. The receptor's source is a woman in her sixties or seventies with primary liver carcinoma and hepatitis B virus infection. The sequencing input was liver tumor tissue from sampling region 5. Described subset: tumor region T5, tumor centre.

In nucleotides, the CDR3 is TGTGCCAGCAGTTTACTCGGACAGGGGGCCTACTATGGCTACACCCTC. This gives the protein CASSLLGQGAYYGYTL. The V gene is TRBV28, the J gene TRBJ1-2, with 11 bases identical to TRBD1. The V segment lost 2 bases and the J segment 3 bases; nucleotides outside the gene matches: 5. Germline loops: CDR1 MDHEN, CDR2 SYDVKM. This CDR3 spans 16 amino acids.